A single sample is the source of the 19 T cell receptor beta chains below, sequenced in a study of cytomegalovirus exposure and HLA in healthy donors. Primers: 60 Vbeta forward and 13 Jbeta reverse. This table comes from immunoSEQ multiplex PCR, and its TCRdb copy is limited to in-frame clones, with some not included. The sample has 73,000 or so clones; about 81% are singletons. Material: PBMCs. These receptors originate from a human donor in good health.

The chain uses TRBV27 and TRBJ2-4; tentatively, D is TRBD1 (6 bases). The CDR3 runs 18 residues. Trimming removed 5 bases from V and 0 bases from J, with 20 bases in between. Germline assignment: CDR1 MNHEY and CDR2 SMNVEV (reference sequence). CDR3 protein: CASSPSSGHPIAKNIQYF. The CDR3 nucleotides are TGTGCCAGCAGTCCCTCGTCGGGACACCCCATAGCCAAAAACATTCAGTACTTC.

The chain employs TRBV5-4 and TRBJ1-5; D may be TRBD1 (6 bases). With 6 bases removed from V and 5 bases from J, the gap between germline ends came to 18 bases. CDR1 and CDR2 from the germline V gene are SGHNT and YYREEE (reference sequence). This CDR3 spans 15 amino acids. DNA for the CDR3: TGTGCCAGCAAGTTTGGCGGGGGGGGCCATCAGCCCCAGCATTTT. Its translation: CASKFGGGGHQPQHF.

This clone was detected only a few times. The CDR3 DNA follows: TGTGCCAGTAACGACAGGAGCTCCTACAATGAGCAGTTCTTC. Translation: CASNDRSSYNEQFF. The chain combines TRBV19 with TRBJ2-1; D is perhaps TRBD1 (6 bases). Trimming cost V 7 bases and J 0 bases, with 10 bases left between them. The CDR3 has 14 residues. Looked up from germline, CDR1 is LNHDA and CDR2 is SQIVND (reference sequence).

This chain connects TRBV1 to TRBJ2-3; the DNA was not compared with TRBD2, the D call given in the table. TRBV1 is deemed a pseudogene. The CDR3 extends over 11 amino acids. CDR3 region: CTRGTRPGQYF. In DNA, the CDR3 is TGCACCAGAGGAACTAGGCCGGGGCAGTATTTT.

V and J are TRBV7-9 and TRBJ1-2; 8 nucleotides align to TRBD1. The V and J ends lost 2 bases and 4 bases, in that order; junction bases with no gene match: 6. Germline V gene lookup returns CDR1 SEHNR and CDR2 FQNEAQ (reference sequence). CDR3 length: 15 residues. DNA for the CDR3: TGTGCCAGCAGCTTAAGCACAGGGGGATCCTATGGCTACACCTTC. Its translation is CASSLSTGGSYGYTF.

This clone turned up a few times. This CDR3 is CAISELQGDGYTF. DNA for the CDR3: TGTGCCATCAGTGAGCTTCAGGGTGATGGCTACACCTTC. V and J are TRBV10-3 and TRBJ1-2; D perhaps matches TRBD1 (5 bases). This CDR3 contains 13 residues. V was clipped by 2 bases and J by 6 bases, with 10 bases between them. CDR1 ENHRY and CDR2 SYGVKD come from the germline V gene.

The CDR3 DNA sequence: TGTGCCAGCACCGAAACAGGGGGAAGCGCTACGCAGTATTTT. Its translation is CASTETGGSATQYF. J is TRBJ2-3 and V is TRBV11-1; 8 bases fit TRBD1. Germline V CDR1 and CDR2: SGHAT, FQDESV (reference sequence). V lost 7 bases and J lost 8; bases outside the gene matches: 11. This CDR3 has 14 residues.

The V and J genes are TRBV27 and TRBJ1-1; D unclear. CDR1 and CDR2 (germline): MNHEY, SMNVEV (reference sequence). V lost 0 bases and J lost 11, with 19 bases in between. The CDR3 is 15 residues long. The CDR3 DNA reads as TGTGCCAGCAGTTTATCGAATTCCCTACAAATCGGGGCTTTCTTT. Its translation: CASSLSNSLQIGAFF.

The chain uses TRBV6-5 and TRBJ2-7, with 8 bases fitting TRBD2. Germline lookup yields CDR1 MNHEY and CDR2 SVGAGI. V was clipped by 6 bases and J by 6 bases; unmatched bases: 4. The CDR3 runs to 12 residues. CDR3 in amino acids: CASSNGGVEQYF. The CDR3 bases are TGTGCCAGCAGCAACGGGGGGGTCGAGCAGTACTTC.

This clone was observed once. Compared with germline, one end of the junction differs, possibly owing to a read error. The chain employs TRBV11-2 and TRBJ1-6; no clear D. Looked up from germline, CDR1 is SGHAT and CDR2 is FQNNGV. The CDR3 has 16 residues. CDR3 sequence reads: CASGLDPGIKASPLHF. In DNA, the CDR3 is TGTGCCAGCGGCTTAGATCCGGGGATCAAGGCTTCACCCCTCCACTTT.

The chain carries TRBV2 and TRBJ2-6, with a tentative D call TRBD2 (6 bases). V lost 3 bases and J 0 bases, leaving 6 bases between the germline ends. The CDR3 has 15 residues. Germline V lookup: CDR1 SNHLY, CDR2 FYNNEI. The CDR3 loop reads CASSERDSGANVLTF. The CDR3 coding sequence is TGTGCCAGCAGTGAGCGGGACTCTGGGGCCAACGTCCTGACTTTC.

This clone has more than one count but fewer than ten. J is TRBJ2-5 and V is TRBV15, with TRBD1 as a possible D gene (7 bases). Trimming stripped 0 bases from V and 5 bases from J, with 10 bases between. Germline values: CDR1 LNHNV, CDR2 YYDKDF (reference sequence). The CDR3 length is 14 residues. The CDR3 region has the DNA TGTGCCACCAGCAGAGACCAGGGGGGCGAGACCCAGTACTTC. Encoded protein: CATSRDQGGETQYF.

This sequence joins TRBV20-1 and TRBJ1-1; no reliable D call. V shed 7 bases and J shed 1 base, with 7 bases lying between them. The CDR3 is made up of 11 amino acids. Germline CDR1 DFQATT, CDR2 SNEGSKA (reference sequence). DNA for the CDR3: TGCAGTGGTCAGTGGAACACTGAAGCTTTCTTT. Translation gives CSGQWNTEAFF.

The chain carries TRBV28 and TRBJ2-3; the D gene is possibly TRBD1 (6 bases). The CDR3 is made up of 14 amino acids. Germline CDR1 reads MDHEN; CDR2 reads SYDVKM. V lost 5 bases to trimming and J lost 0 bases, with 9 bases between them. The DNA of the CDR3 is TGTGCCAGCAGTCTTGGACAGAGCACAGATACGCAGTATTTT. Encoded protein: CASSLGQSTDTQYF.

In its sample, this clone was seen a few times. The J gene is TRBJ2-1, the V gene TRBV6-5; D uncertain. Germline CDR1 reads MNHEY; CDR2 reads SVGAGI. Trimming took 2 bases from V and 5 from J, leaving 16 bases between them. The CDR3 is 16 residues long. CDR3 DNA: TGTGCCAGCAGTTACCAGACATTCGGCTCGAACAATGAGCAGTTCTTC. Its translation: CASSYQTFGSNNEQFF.

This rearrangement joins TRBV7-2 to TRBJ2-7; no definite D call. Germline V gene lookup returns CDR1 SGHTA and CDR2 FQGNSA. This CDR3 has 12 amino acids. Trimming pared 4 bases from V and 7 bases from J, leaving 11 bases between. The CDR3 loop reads CASSSPGLEQYF. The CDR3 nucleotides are TGTGCCAGCAGCTCACCGGGTTTGGAGCAGTACTTC. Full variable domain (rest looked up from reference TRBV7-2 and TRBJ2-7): GAGVSQSPSNKVTEKGKDVELRCDPISGHTALYWYRQSLGQGLEFLIYFQGNSAPDKSGLPSDRFSAERTGGSVSTLTIQRTQQEDSAVYLCASSSPGLEQYFGPGTRLTVT.

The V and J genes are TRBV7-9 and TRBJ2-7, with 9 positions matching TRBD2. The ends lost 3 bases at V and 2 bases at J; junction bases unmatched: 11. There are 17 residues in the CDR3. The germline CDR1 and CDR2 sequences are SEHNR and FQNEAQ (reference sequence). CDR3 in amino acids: CASSLSSGAQYPYEQYF. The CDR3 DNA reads TGTGCCAGCAGCTTGTCTAGCGGGGCTCAATATCCCTACGAGCAGTACTTC.

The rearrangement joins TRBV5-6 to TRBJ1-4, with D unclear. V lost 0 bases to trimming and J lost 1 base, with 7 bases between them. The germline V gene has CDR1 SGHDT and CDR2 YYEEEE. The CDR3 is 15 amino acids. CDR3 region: CASSLGPVTNEKLFF. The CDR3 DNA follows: TGTGCCAGCAGCTTGGGGCCAGTAACTAATGAAAAACTGTTTTTT.

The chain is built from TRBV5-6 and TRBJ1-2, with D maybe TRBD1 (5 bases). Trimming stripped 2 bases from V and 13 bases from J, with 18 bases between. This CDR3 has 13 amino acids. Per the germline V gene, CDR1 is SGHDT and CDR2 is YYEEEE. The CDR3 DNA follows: TGTGCCAGCAGCTTTCCCAGGGCTAGTAGCTGCACCTTC. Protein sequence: CASSFPRASSCTF.